Listed below are T cell receptor beta chains from one sample, sequenced in a study of identical twins. In TCRdb, the 5' RACE reads were re-called with MiXCR into one record per CDR3 protein. The sample consists of 500,000 or so distinct CDR3 sequences, 14% of them appearing once. These data were also reused for a study on yellow fever vaccine responses in identical twins.

Source material: CD4+ T cells sorted from blood. The receptors stem from a woman younger than 35 in good health. Both conserved end residues are trimmed from each CDR3. Only part of the rows carry a size: once, few, many, or a class if the clone is expanded.

>few|TRBJ2-7|TRBV10-2
ASFGSSYEQY
>.|TRBJ2-7|TRBV5-4
ASSSQAGDYNEQY
>.|TRBJ2-3|TRBV6-5
ASSYGGRTDTQY
>few|TRBJ2-3|TRBV10-3
AISDGSLGLMGTDTQY
>.|TRBJ2-3|TRBV12-3/TRBV12-4
ASSLARQRVMDTQY
>.|TRBJ2-3|TRBV7-9
ASSSSGVTRYTQY
>many|TRBJ2-3|TRBV3-1
ASSRIAKDTQY
>.|TRBJ2-3|TRBV7-9
ASSFGPGSDTQY
>many|TRBJ2-1|TRBV29-1
SVEDFPPEQF
>.|TRBJ2-7|TRBV5-1
ASSTRQGYSYEQY
>.|TRBJ2-7|TRBV5-1
ASSFGLAGFSSYEQY
>many|TRBJ2-3|TRBV9
ASSVGGSTDTQY
>once|TRBJ2-1|TRBV2
ATLRDSNPSSYNEQF
>many|TRBJ2-1|TRBV20-1
SAQGSSYNEQF
>many|TRBJ2-5|TRBV29-1
SVTSLETQY
>.|TRBJ2-7|TRBV6-2/TRBV6-3
ASSPQLGGYEQY
>many|TRBJ1-1|TRBV7-9
ASSFVKNTEAF
>.|TRBJ2-7|TRBV5-1
ASSLGGVTYEQY
>.|TRBJ2-2|TRBV9
ASSVVVTGGSVGELF
>few|TRBJ1-1|TRBV12-3/TRBV12-4
ASRFEGRGLGAF
>few|TRBJ2-7|TRBV12-3/TRBV12-4
ASTNPPEFYEQY
>few|TRBJ2-3|TRBV27
ASSLWGVDDTQY
>.|TRBJ2-2|TRBV7-6
ASSRGLGELF
>.|TRBJ2-6|TRBV3-1
ASSRNLRAGANVLT
>many|TRBJ2-1|TRBV20-1
SAPGGVEQF
>.|TRBJ1-6|TRBV6-5
ASSYIGGLNSPLH
>many|TRBJ2-5|TRBV24-1
ATSDPGMRDQETQY
>.|TRBJ2-7|TRBV28
ASSPSGQGAYEQY
>many|TRBJ2-5|TRBV12-3/TRBV12-4
ASSLSLQETQY
>.|TRBJ2-1|TRBV9
ASSERNVAGGFLNNEQF
>few|TRBJ2-7|TRBV2
ASSGTSYEQY
>.|TRBJ2-1|TRBV5-1
ASSLVPSGSSYNEQF
>few|TRBJ2-7|TRBV11-2
ASSLVGTYYEQY
>few|TRBJ2-3|TRBV11-2
ASSLVGLALDTQY
>few|TRBJ2-5|TRBV7-2
ASSLSSAPGQETQY
>.|TRBJ2-3|TRBV25-1
ASSEYRAGEQDTQY
>few|TRBJ2-5|TRBV2
ASSRLIGGKETQY
>.|TRBJ2-1|TRBV5-1
ASSRYMTGLLALTYNEQF
>few|TRBJ1-3|TRBV7-9
ASSQGQAVSGNTIY
>.|TRBJ2-1|TRBV10-2
ASTFFRTLSSYNEQF
>few|TRBJ2-5|TRBV11-2
ASSYRTEEETQY
>.|TRBJ2-7|TRBV7-2
ASSLLRDREQY
>.|TRBJ1-1|TRBV6-1
ASSPVRNTEAF
>.|TRBJ2-5|TRBV4-3
ASSQVGAYPGETQY
>.|TRBJ2-7|TRBV3-1
ASSQEDRGLEQY
>.|TRBJ2-1|TRBV4-1
ASSQDPGNSYNEQF
>.|TRBJ2-7|TRBV12-3/TRBV12-4
ASRGGTHGSGEQY
>many|TRBJ2-1|TRBV20-1
SAGRTRLTTNEQF
>few|TRBJ2-7|TRBV4-3
ASSQEVWSEQY
>few|TRBJ1-2|TRBV3-1
ASSQGTDGYT
>many|TRBJ2-1|TRBV5-1
ATSETGGNEQF
>.|TRBJ2-1|TRBV28
ATIMGGSNEQF
>.|TRBJ2-3|TRBV5-1
ASSLGSSASTDTQY
>.|TRBJ2-2|TRBV20-1
SAKSGSGTGELF
>many|TRBJ2-1|TRBV5-1
ASSWRTGGSNNEQF